These 10 T cell receptor beta chains were all obtained from the same sample, sequenced in a study of T cell responses to AZD1222 COVID-19 vaccine (dated by TCRdb to the early 2020s). Library preparation used the immunoSEQ multiplex PCR assay. The clones in this table, taken by TCRdb from immuneACCESS, are in-frame only. Not every clone is retained; where verified, under half of the shortfall comes from an unresolved V gene, and the cause of the rest is unknown. The sample profile shows 70,000 to 90,000 clones; about nine tenths of them were found once. Together, the top ten hold 2% to 3% of the sample. According to the study, the label for this sample's time point signals: baseline before first vaccination. The sequenced sample was peripheral blood, obtained on day 0 of AZD1222 vaccination. These TCRs come from an adult in good health.

J is TRBJ2-3 and V is TRBV6-2 or TRBV6-3; 9 nucleotides agree with TRBD2. CDR1 is MNHEY, CDR2 SVGEGT, per germline. This CDR3 contains 14 residues. With 2 bases clipped from V and 6 bases from J, the junction kept 3 bases outside the gene matches. In DNA, the CDR3 is TGTGCCAGCAGTTACGTGCGGGGGGGGGATACGCAGTATTTT. It yields the protein CASSYVRGGDTQYF.

This chain connects TRBV18 to TRBJ1-2, with TRBD1 matching 7 bases. The CDR3 is 17 residues long. The V segment lost 6 bases and the J segment 8 bases; nucleotides outside the gene matches: 21. Looked up from germline, CDR1 is KGHSH and CDR2 is LQKENI. The CDR3 DNA reads as TGTGCCAGCTCGCTACCACGGTTCGACAGGGCCCTTGAAGGCTACACCTTC. Its translation: CASSLPRFDRALEGYTF.

This clone was seen a single time. V usage is TRBV3-1 (or the pseudogene TRBV3-2) and J usage is TRBJ1-3, with a possible D match to TRBD1 (5 bases). Germline assignment: CDR1 LGHDT and CDR2 YNNKEL (reference sequence). V lost 2 bases, J lost 2 bases, and 7 bases lay in between. The CDR3 has 14 residues. CDR3 sequence reads: CASSQLDTGNTIYF. DNA of the CDR3: TGTGCCAGCAGCCAATTGGACACTGGAAACACCATATATTTT.

The CDR3 DNA follows: TGTGCCACCAGCGTCTATGGGACCGGGACAGGGGGTTACGAGCAGTACTTC. The encoded protein is CATSVYGTGTGGYEQYF. The rearrangement joins TRBV15 to TRBJ2-7, with 11 bases that match TRBD1. V shed 5 bases, J shed 4 bases, and the junction held 13 bases outside the gene matches. The length of the CDR3 is 17 residues. Germline CDR1 is LNHNV and CDR2 is YYDKDF (reference sequence).

This chain links TRBV18 with TRBJ2-7, with D hard to call. Trimming left V 3 bases short and J 6 bases short, with 9 bases between. The CDR3 loop spans 12 amino acids. Per germline, CDR1 KGHSH and CDR2 LQKENI. CDR3 DNA sequence: TGTGCCAGCTCACCGGGCCGAGCCGAGCAGTACTTC. Amino acid sequence: CASSPGRAEQYF.

This clone came up a few times. The chain joins TRBV5-1 to TRBJ2-7; 8 bases line up with TRBD1. Trimming took 0 bases from V and 6 from J; bases not matched to a gene: 5. The CDR3 length is 14 residues. Germline values: CDR1 SGHRS, CDR2 YFSETQ. The CDR3 nucleotides are TGCGCCAGCAGCTTGGGAGGGGGACAGGTCGAGCAGTACTTC. Protein: CASSLGGGQVEQYF.

DNA of the CDR3: TGTGCCAGCAGTACGTACAGAACAACCTATAATTCACCCCTCCACTTT. Residues: CASSTYRTTYNSPLHF. This chain connects TRBV5-6 to TRBJ1-6, with D unclear. Trimming stripped 5 bases from V and 2 bases from J, with 14 bases between. The CDR3 consists of 16 residues. Germline-derived CDR1 and CDR2 are SGHDT and YYEEEE.

This chain uses TRBV4-1 with TRBJ2-5; 7 bases are a match to TRBD2. The V segment lost 5 bases and the J segment 2 bases; nucleotides outside the gene matches: 17. This CDR3 region has 18 residues. CDR1 is MGHRA, CDR2 YSYEKL, per germline. CDR3 sequence (DNA): TGCGCCAGCAGCTTCGGTAGGACTATGGGGGGGGTTCAAGAGACCCAGTACTTC. Translation gives CASSFGRTMGGVQETQYF.

The chain is built from TRBV18 and TRBJ1-1; tentative D call: TRBD1 (5 bases). Looked up from germline, CDR1 is KGHSH and CDR2 is LQKENI. This CDR3 contains 16 residues. Trimming took 3 bases from V and 1 from J, leaving 15 bases between them. CDR3: CASSPPGPQGNTEAFF. As DNA, the CDR3 is TGTGCCAGCTCACCTCCGGGACCCCAAGGGAACACTGAAGCTTTCTTT.

V and J are TRBV7-9 and TRBJ2-3; 7 nucleotides line up with TRBD2. The junction had 4 bases not matched to a gene; V was cut back by 1 base and J by 3 bases. The germline V gene has CDR1 SEHNR and CDR2 FQNEAQ (reference sequence). The CDR3 sequence is 15 residues long. The CDR3 sequence is CASSLGSGETDTQYF. DNA of the CDR3: TGTGCCAGCAGCTTAGGGAGCGGGGAAACAGATACGCAGTATTTT.